This T cell receptor (beta chain) emerged from a study of T-cell memory formation after mild COVID-19 (dated by TCRdb to the early 2020s). In terms of the full investigation: Most TCR sequence clusters were specific to one of the two donors. In a couple of donors, T-cell clones that expanded and contracted after mild COVID-19 were tracked by sequencing TCRalpha and TCRbeta repertoires over time. The cohort comprised two young, previously healthy adult volunteers, one female and one male.

Including cysteine and phenylalanine, the CDR3 has 15 amino acids. The retained sequence is limited to the CDR3, 45 bases, with the frame set at the first base. The V end gives up 6 bases and the J end 5 bases, leaving 6 bases in the junction not matched to a gene. The germline V gene sets CDR1 to SQVTM and CDR2 to ANQGSEA. Study-wide findings and limitations: Whether the second-wave clones peaking on day 37 were SARS-CoV-2 specific was not confirmed. Only a couple of mild cases were covered by the study, and larger cohorts that include severe cases with pre-infection samples were considered necessary. Clones contracting from day 15 to 85 had balanced CD4/CD8 phenotypes, while a second wave expanding from day 15 to 37 was biased towards CD4+. Contracting CD4+ clones turned up mainly in the CM and EM memory subsets, whereas EMRA was where CD8+ clones were enriched. Some responding clones were detected in pre-infection memory, suggesting pre-existing cross-reactive memory T cells joined the SARS-CoV-2 response.

Sequencing was performed on an Illumina NovaSeq 6000. TCRalpha and TCRbeta cDNA libraries were built by 5'RACE with constant-segment primers, adding sample barcodes and unique molecular identifiers. RNA was extracted from every sample with Trizol reagent. Libraries were amplified in two PCR steps, with a second sample barcode and Illumina TruSeq adapters added in the second step. Libraries were sequenced on an Illumina NovaSeq with 2 x 150 bp paired-end reads. As for how the authors treated the data: Reads were demultiplexed and collapsed into UMI-guided consensus sequences with migec v1.2.7. Using mixcr v2.1.11, the UMI consensuses were aligned to TRA and TRB V and J templates and assembled into clonotypes. A clonotype was counted as expanded or contracted only when both edgeR and NoisET called the clonotype significant, with the noise models trained on biological replicates. For edgeR calls, the cutoffs were a false discovery rate-adjusted p below 0.01 and a log2 fold-change threshold of 1. As an exploratory analysis of dynamics, PCA with hierarchical clustering was applied to max-normalized trajectories of the 1000 most abundant clonotypes. The CD4 or CD8 phenotype of responding clones was assigned using the separately sequenced CD4+ and CD8+ repertoires. TCRdb reran the public reads through fastp at Q25 and MiXCR, keeping productive beta chains. For every CDR3 protein sequence, its rows merge into one entry that carries the most common genes and DNA. TCRdb's processing, not the authors' own work, is the source of the V and J calls. The table for this sample lists 150,000 to 200,000 distinct CDR3 sequences; about a fifth of them were counted only once. Jointly, the top ten make up roughly 24% of the sample.

Points on this clonotype: Its antigen is currently not known. No qualities accompany the bases; no much larger clone lies one base away.

PBMCs were isolated by Ficoll-Paque density gradient centrifugation. The material sequenced was PBMCs or a T cell subset sorted from them (not recorded which). This sequence originates from an adult woman who had mild COVID-19 (a few samples of this study predate the infection). The sample titles of this study are shuffled in the database, so cell type and time point are left out; the donor was told from shared clones. The chain is assembled from TRBV29-1 and TRBJ2-2; 13 bases in between match TRBD2. The DNA is TGCAGCGTGGGACTAGCGGGGTCCTCTACCGGGGAGCTGTTTTTT. The translation is CSVGLAGSSTGELFF.